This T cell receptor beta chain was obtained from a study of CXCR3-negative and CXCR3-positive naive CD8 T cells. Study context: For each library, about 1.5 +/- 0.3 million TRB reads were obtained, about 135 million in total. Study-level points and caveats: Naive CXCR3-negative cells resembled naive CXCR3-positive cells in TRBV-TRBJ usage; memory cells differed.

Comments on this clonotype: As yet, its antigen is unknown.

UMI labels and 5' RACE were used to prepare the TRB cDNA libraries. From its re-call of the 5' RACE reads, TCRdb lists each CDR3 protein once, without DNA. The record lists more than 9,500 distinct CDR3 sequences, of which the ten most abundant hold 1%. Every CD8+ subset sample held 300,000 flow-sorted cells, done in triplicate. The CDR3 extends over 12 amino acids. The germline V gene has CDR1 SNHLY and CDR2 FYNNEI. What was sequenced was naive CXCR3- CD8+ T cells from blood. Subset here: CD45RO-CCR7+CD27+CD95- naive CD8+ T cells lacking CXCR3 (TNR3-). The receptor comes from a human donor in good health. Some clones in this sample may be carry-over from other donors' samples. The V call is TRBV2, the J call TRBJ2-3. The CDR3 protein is CASRDSTDTQYF.